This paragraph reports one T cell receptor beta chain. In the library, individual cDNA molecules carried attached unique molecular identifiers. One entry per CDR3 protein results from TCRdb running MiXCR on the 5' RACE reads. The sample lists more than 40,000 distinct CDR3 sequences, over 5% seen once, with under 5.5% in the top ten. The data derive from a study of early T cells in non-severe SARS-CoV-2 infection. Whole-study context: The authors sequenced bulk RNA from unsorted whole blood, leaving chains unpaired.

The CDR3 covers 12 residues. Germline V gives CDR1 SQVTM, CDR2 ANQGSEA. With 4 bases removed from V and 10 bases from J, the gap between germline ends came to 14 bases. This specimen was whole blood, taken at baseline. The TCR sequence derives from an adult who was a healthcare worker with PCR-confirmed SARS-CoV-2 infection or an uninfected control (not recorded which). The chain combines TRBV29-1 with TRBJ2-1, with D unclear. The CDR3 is CSVAPGPSEQFF. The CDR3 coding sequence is TGCAGCGTTGCACCCGGACCCTCCGAGCAGTTCTTC.